The 32 T cell receptor beta chains presented below share a single source sample, sequenced in a study of long-term antiretroviral therapy in people with HIV (dated by TCRdb to between 2021 and 2024). Sequencing of the TRB variable region was done with the immunoSEQ hsTCRB v3.0 assay at survey level resolution. The clones in this table, taken by TCRdb from immuneACCESS, are in-frame only. Not every clone is retained; where verified, under half of the shortfall comes from an unresolved V gene, and the cause of the rest is unknown. The sample contains about 16,000 clones, more than 75% of them found a single time. Jointly, the top ten make up around 12% of the sample. The specimen comprised unsorted PBMCs, sampled 0.7 years before starting antiretroviral therapy. These TCRs come from a man in his forties or fifties with HIV.

The CDR3 sequence: CASSFSGTLSYEQYF. DNA for the CDR3: TGTGCCAGCAGTTTCTCCGGGACACTCTCCTACGAGCAGTACTTC. The rearrangement joins TRBV13 to TRBJ2-7; D may be TRBD1 (6 bases). Germline CDR1 is PRHDT and CDR2 is FYEKMQ (reference sequence). Deletions cut 6 bases from V and 0 bases from J, with 15 bases between. CDR3 length equals 15 residues. Drawing the rest from reference TRBV13 and TRBJ2-7, the complete variable domain is AAGVIQSPRHLIKEKRETATLKCYPIPRHDTVYWYQQGPGQDPQFLISFYEKMQSDKGSIPDRFSAQQFSDYHSELNMSSLELGDSALYFCASSFSGTLSYEQYFGPGTRLTVT.

The V gene is TRBV7-6, the J gene TRBJ2-7; TRBD1 matches at 11 bases. Losses at the gene ends were 3 bases for V and 1 base for J; bases not matched to a gene: 8. This CDR3 is built from 17 residues. Germline V gene data show CDR1 as SGHVS and CDR2 as FNYEAQ. The DNA for the CDR3 is TGTGCCAGCAGCTTGGGAAAGGGACAGGGGGGGTCCTACGAGCAGTACTTC. This codes for CASSLGKGQGGSYEQYF.

This chain uses TRBV5-1 with TRBJ2-5, with TRBD2 as a possible D gene (7 bases). Germline V lookup: CDR1 SGHRS, CDR2 YFSETQ. The V end was cut by 4 bases, the J end by 2 bases, with 12 bases between. This CDR3 is 14 amino acids long. In nucleotides, the CDR3 is TGCGCCAGCAGCGCAGGGAGGGGGCAAGAGACCCAGTACTTC. Amino acids: CASSAGRGQETQYF.

This chain links TRBV7-2 with TRBJ2-3; no firm D call. Per the germline V gene, CDR1 is SGHTA and CDR2 is FQGNSA. V gave up 5 bases and J gave up 6 bases, with 6 bases separating them. The CDR3 is made up of 11 amino acids. The CDR3 loop reads CASSASDTQYF. As DNA, the CDR3 is TGTGCCAGCAGCGCCTCCGATACGCAGTATTTT.

The CDR3: CASTDLTANTEAFF. The CDR3 region has the DNA TGCGCCAGCACAGATTTGACAGCTAACACTGAAGCTTTCTTT. This sequence joins TRBV5-1 and TRBJ1-1; possible D gene TRBD1, 5 bases. Germline CDR1 reads SGHRS; CDR2 reads YFSETQ. The CDR3 sequence is 14 residues long. The V gene lost 6 bases and the J gene lost 2 bases, with 14 bases spanning the gap.

The chain employs TRBV7-6 and TRBJ1-4, with TRBD1 as a possible D gene (5 bases). In germline, CDR1 is SGHVS, CDR2 FNYEAQ. V was pared by 6 bases and J by 8 bases, with 16 bases between. The CDR3 is 14 residues long. The CDR3 is CASRRQGFREKLFF. The CDR3 coding sequence is TGTGCCAGCAGACGTCAGGGCTTTAGGGAAAAACTGTTTTTT.

The chain carries TRBV7-8 and TRBJ2-1; no definite D call. Germline lookup yields CDR1 SGHVS and CDR2 FQNEAQ. The CDR3 contains 13 residues. V was shortened by 2 bases and J by 7 bases, with 9 bases between the two germline ends. The CDR3 region is CASSLREVNEQFF. The CDR3 bases are TGTGCCAGCAGCTTAAGGGAAGTAAATGAGCAGTTCTTC.

The chain combines TRBV5-1 with TRBJ1-1; D is possibly TRBD1 (5 bases). Germline-derived CDR1 and CDR2 are SGHRS and YFSETQ. V lost 0 bases, J lost 8 bases, and 14 bases lay in between. This CDR3 has 14 amino acids. This chain's CDR3 is CASSLDSGGIEAFF. The DNA of the CDR3 is TGCGCCAGCAGCTTGGATTCTGGGGGGATCGAAGCTTTCTTT.

The rearrangement joins TRBV6-5 to TRBJ1-1; 8 bases fit TRBD1. Germline values: CDR1 MNHEY, CDR2 SVGAGI. V lost 0 bases to trimming and J lost 7 bases; unmatched junction nucleotides: 4. The CDR3 loop spans 14 amino acids. The chain's CDR3 is CASSYSETGGEAFF. The CDR3 coding sequence is TGTGCCAGCAGTTACTCGGAAACAGGGGGTGAAGCTTTCTTT.

V is TRBV2 and J is TRBJ2-7; the D is unclear. The CDR3 consists of 9 residues. Germline V gene data show CDR1 as SNHLY and CDR2 as FYNNEI. V lost 6 bases and J 10 bases, leaving 7 bases between the germline ends. As DNA, the CDR3 is TGTGCCAGCAGCTTACAACAGTACTTC. It is translated as CASSLQQYF.

The chain is built from TRBV6-4 and TRBJ1-5; D may be TRBD1 (6 bases). Germline V CDR1 and CDR2: MRHNA, SNTAGT. This CDR3 is built from 15 residues. The V and J ends lost 9 bases and 4 bases respectively, with 19 bases between them. The chain's CDR3 is CASRGGTAVNQPQHF. In DNA, the CDR3 is TGTGCCAGTAGAGGGGGGACCGCCGTTAATCAGCCCCAGCATTTT.

This sequence joins TRBV6-5 and TRBJ1-1, with D unclear. CDR1 is MNHEY, CDR2 SVGAGI, per germline. CDR3 length: 14 amino acids. V was cut by 2 bases and J by 4 bases, with 11 bases left in between. Here the CDR3 DNA reads TGTGCCAGCAGTTACCTAGAGGGTGGCACTGAAGCTTTCTTT. It specifies CASSYLEGGTEAFF.

This sequence joins TRBV7-9 and TRBJ1-2; possible D gene TRBD1, 6 bases. The germline V and J ends were trimmed by 4 bases and 8 bases, with 11 bases remaining between them. CDR1 SEHNR and CDR2 FQNEAQ come from the germline V gene (reference sequence). CDR3 length equals 12 residues. For the CDR3, the DNA is TGTGCCAGCAGCTGGAGGGGGGAAGGCTACACCTTC. Encoded protein: CASSWRGEGYTF.

This chain connects TRBV7-2 to TRBJ1-2; TRBD1 matches 8 bases. Trimming removed 5 bases from V and 8 bases from J; junction bases left unmatched: 7. The CDR3 is 13 amino acids. Per the germline V gene, CDR1 is SGHTA and CDR2 is FQGNSA. CDR3 residues: CASSPDRVSGYTF. As DNA, the CDR3 is TGTGCCAGCAGCCCGGACAGGGTGAGCGGCTACACCTTC.

The chain has TRBV5-1 and TRBJ2-1; TRBD2 matches at 14 bases. After removal of 3 bases from V and 8 bases from J, the junction contained 7 bases not matched to a gene. The CDR3 extends over 16 amino acids. Germline V lookup: CDR1 SGHRS, CDR2 YFSETQ. The CDR3 DNA follows: TGCGCCAGCAGCTGGCTTGGGACTAGCGGGAGATATGAGCAGTTCTTC. It specifies CASSWLGTSGRYEQFF.

This chain uses TRBV7-2 with TRBJ2-3; TRBD2 matches at 11 bases. The CDR3 length is 18 residues. After removal of 4 bases from V and 5 bases from J, the junction contained 14 bases not matched to a gene. CDR1 is SGHTA and CDR2 is FQGNSA in the germline V gene. The CDR3 DNA sequence: TGTGCCAGCAGCTCCCGCCGCCTACTAGCGGGAGTGATAGATACGCAGTATTTT. Amino acids: CASSSRRLLAGVIDTQYF.

The chain has TRBV2 and TRBJ2-3, with D possibly matching TRBD1 (6 bases). CDR1 is SNHLY and CDR2 is FYNNEI in the germline V gene. Trimming pared 5 bases from V and 4 bases from J, leaving 16 bases between. The CDR3 runs 15 residues. In DNA, the CDR3 is TGTGCCAGCAGTCAAGAGCAGGGGCCGCCAGATACGCAGTATTTT. This gives the protein CASSQEQGPPDTQYF.

The CDR3 loop is CAGKAGRAGEQFF. The DNA of the CDR3 is TGTGCCGGTAAGGCCGGGAGGGCCGGTGAGCAGTTCTTC. The chain uses TRBV6-6 and TRBJ2-1; 8 nucleotides match TRBD2. This CDR3 region has 13 residues. J was trimmed by 9 bases and V by 11 bases; bases with no gene match: 12. The germline V gene encodes CDR1 MNHNY and CDR2 SVGAGI (reference sequence).

This clone was detected once. Here the CDR3 reads CASSTRTSKDTQYF. CDR3 DNA sequence: TGTGCCAGCAGCACCCGGACTAGTAAGGATACGCAGTATTTT. The gene calls are TRBV7-2 and TRBJ2-3, with 7 bases fitting TRBD2. The CDR3 totals 14 residues. V lost 5 bases and J lost 6; bases outside the gene matches: 8. Germline V gives CDR1 SGHTA, CDR2 FQGNSA.

This chain uses TRBV29-1 with TRBJ1-1; weak D call: TRBD1 (5 bases). Germline assignment: CDR1 SQVTM and CDR2 ANQGSEA. CDR3 length: 16 residues. V was trimmed by 0 bases and J by 11 bases, leaving 25 bases between them. The CDR3 bases are TGCAGCGTTGAAGATCGGCATGCTAGGGGTACGGGAGGGGCTTTCTTT. It specifies CSVEDRHARGTGGAFF. The entire variable domain, with the rest obtained from reference TRBV29-1 and TRBJ1-1, is as follows: SAVISQKPSRDICQRGTSLTIQCQVDSQVTMMFWYRQQPGQSLTLIATANQGSEATYESGFVIDKFPISRPNLTFSTLTVSNMSPEDSSIYLCSVEDRHARGTGGAFFGQGTRLTVV.

The chain carries TRBV28 and TRBJ2-7, with D unclear. The CDR3 is made up of 15 amino acids. Trimming removed 6 bases at V and 3 bases at J, with 18 bases between. Per germline, CDR1 MDHEN and CDR2 SYDVKM. The CDR3 sequence: CASSLLRDGGYEQYF. In DNA form, the CDR3 reads TGTGCCAGCAGCCTGCTTAGGGATGGTGGCTACGAGCAGTACTTC.

This sequence joins TRBV10-2 and TRBJ2-3, with unresolved D. Trimming left V 10 bases short and J 2 bases short, with 16 bases between. CDR1 and CDR2 (germline): WSHSY, SAAADI. The CDR3 length is 14 residues. The CDR3 sequence is CAIGFIGNTDTQYF. The CDR3 bases are TGCGCCATAGGGTTTATTGGCAACACAGATACGCAGTATTTT.

This clone has only one observation. The chain employs TRBV7-8 and TRBJ2-3; TRBD2 matches 9 bases. V lost 0 bases and J lost 6; bases outside the gene matches: 16. The CDR3 consists of 19 residues. The germline gives CDR1 SGHVS, CDR2 FQNEAQ. In DNA, the CDR3 is TGTGCCAGCAGCTTAGCGCACGGCGGGGGGGCCGTTTCCCCCGATACGCAGTATTTT. It encodes CASSLAHGGGAVSPDTQYF. Looking up the rest from reference TRBV7-8 and TRBJ2-3 gives the full variable domain: GAGVSQSPRYKVAKRGQDVALRCDPISGHVSLFWYQQALGQGPEFLTYFQNEAQLDKSGLPSDRFFAERPEGSVSTLKIQRTQQEDSAVYLCASSLAHGGGAVSPDTQYFGPGTRLTVL.

The J gene is TRBJ2-7, the V gene TRBV5-4; TRBD2 agrees at 12 bases. The J segment lost 7 bases and the V segment lost 0 bases, leaving 5 bases of the junction unmatched. This CDR3 is 15 amino acids long. Germline V gene sequence: CDR1 SGHNT, CDR2 YYREEE (reference sequence). This CDR3 reads CASSLGLAGVQEQYF. Here the CDR3 DNA reads TGTGCCAGCAGCTTGGGACTAGCGGGAGTTCAGGAGCAGTACTTC.

The chain links TRBV10-3 to TRBJ1-2; D perhaps matches TRBD1 (6 bases). Germline lookup yields CDR1 ENHRY and CDR2 SYGVKD. The CDR3 extends over 17 amino acids. Trimming shortened V by 3 bases and J by 0 bases, and 17 bases separated the two germline ends. CDR3 in DNA: TGTGCCATCAGTGAATTAAACAGGGCTCTAGCTAACTATGGCTACACCTTC. Translated, it gives CAISELNRALANYGYTF.

The chain is built from TRBV5-1 and TRBJ1-4; D call uncertain. This CDR3 is built from 14 residues. The germline gives CDR1 SGHRS, CDR2 YFSETQ. V lost 0 bases and J 0 bases, leaving 3 bases between the germline ends. As DNA, the CDR3 is TGCGCCAGCAGCTTGGGACCAACTAATGAAAAACTGTTTTTT. It is translated as CASSLGPTNEKLFF.

The rearrangement uses TRBV7-9 and TRBJ2-5, with TRBD1 matching 7 bases. The CDR3 runs 14 residues. V trimming: 4 bases; J trimming: 5 bases; junction bases outside the gene matches: 7. Germline values: CDR1 SEHNR, CDR2 FQNEAQ (reference sequence). CDR3 residues: CASSYNQGGETQYF. The DNA for the CDR3 is TGTGCCAGCAGCTATAACCAAGGGGGCGAGACCCAGTACTTC.

A few counts support this clone. This sequence joins TRBV7-8 and TRBJ2-7, with 8 nucleotides matching TRBD1. The germline V gene has CDR1 SGHVS and CDR2 FQNEAQ. J was trimmed by 6 bases and V by 5 bases; bases with no gene match: 9. The CDR3 has 14 residues. In nucleotides, the CDR3 is TGTGCCAGCAGCCACACAGGGGGTGGGGGCGAGCAGTACTTC. Protein product: CASSHTGGGGEQYF.

The chain couples TRBV18 to TRBJ2-5; no firm D call. This CDR3 spans 12 amino acids. Per the germline V gene, CDR1 is KGHSH and CDR2 is LQKENI. The V end was cut by 0 bases, the J end by 3 bases, with 2 bases between. The CDR3 nucleotides are TGTGCCAGCTCACCACCGGAAGAGACCCAGTACTTC. Protein sequence: CASSPPEETQYF.

The genes are TRBV19 and TRBJ1-1; D uncertain. Trimming shortened V by 1 base and J by 2 bases, and 5 bases separated the two germline ends. Germline V CDR1 and CDR2: LNHDA, SQIVND (reference sequence). This CDR3 is built from 13 residues. CDR3 residues: CASSIAPNTEAFF. The CDR3 DNA reads TGTGCCAGTAGTATAGCTCCCAACACTGAAGCTTTCTTT.

A single count supports this clone. The J gene is TRBJ2-7, the V gene TRBV19, with 9 bases aligning to TRBD2. This CDR3 has 16 amino acids. V was clipped by 4 bases and J by 2 bases; unmatched bases: 9. Germline V CDR1 and CDR2: LNHDA, SQIVND (reference sequence). CDR3 sequence: CASSTGTSILAYEQYF. As DNA, the CDR3 is TGTGCCAGTAGTACCGGGACTAGCATTCTGGCCTACGAGCAGTACTTC.

The CDR3 bases are TGTGCCTGGAGTGGGGGCAGGTGGAGTATCAGCAATCAGCCCCAGCATTTT. This gives the protein CAWSGGRWSISNQPQHF. The rearrangement joins TRBV30 to TRBJ1-5; D perhaps matches TRBD1 (5 bases). Germline V gene sequence: CDR1 GTSNPN, CDR2 SVGIG (reference sequence). V was pared by 1 base and J by 1 base, with 17 bases between. The CDR3 extends over 17 amino acids.